These 2 T cell receptor beta chains were sequenced from one sample in a study of T cell repertoires in cytomegalovirus infection. Each CDR3 protein gets one entry after TCRdb re-called the reads with MiXCR. The table includes around 270,000 distinct CDR3 sequences, approximately 9% detected once. Sequencing was performed on PBMCs. Every receptor here comes from a human donor in good health (CMV status not recorded). Some clones in this sample may be carry-over from other donors' samples.

This clonotype was seen repeatedly, ten times or more. The chain joins TRBV28 to TRBJ1-1; D remains unclear. This CDR3 contains 13 residues. V was shortened by 6 bases and J by 3 bases, with 11 bases between the two germline ends. CDR1 MDHEN and CDR2 SYDVKM come from the germline V gene. The CDR3 loop is CASRAPVYTEAFF. Here the CDR3 DNA reads TGTGCCAGCAGAGCTCCGGTGTACACTGAAGCTTTCTTT.

This clonotype was seen many times. This chain connects TRBV7-2 to TRBJ2-7, with TRBD2 matching over 8 bases. Germline loops: CDR1 SGHTA, CDR2 FQGNSA. This CDR3 spans 16 amino acids. V lost 5 bases to trimming and J lost 6 bases; unmatched junction nucleotides: 15. Here the CDR3 DNA reads TGTGCCAGCAGCCTAGTCGTCCTAGCGGGTATACTCGAGCAGTACTTC. Translating gives CASSLVVLAGILEQYF.